This T cell receptor (beta chain) was identified in a study of T cell changes during pregnancy in multiple sclerosis. The method was immunoSEQ multiplex PCR; TCRdb's version includes in-frame clones alone and lacks a portion of them. This sample has about 130,000 clones; about 96% occur once, and the top ten carry about 0.42%. The sequence came from a female donor with multiple sclerosis, enrolled in a pregnancy study. Sample: peripheral blood, taken after pregnancy.

The CDR3 region has the DNA TGTGCCAGCCGGAACAAGACAGGGGGCTCTAACTCCTACGAGCAGTACTTC. It yields the protein CASRNKTGGSNSYEQYF. V is TRBV28 and J is TRBJ2-7; 10 positions agree with TRBD1. Germline CDR1 is MDHEN and CDR2 is SYDVKM. J gave up 0 bases and V 8 bases, and 13 bases lay outside the gene matches. The CDR3 consists of 17 residues.